This paragraph covers one T cell receptor (beta chain) sequence. Its target is unknown. The entry originates in a study of T cells after yellow fever vaccination. Germline CDR1 reads SGDLS; CDR2 reads YYNGEE. This CDR3 has 14 amino acids. V was trimmed by 2 bases and J by 7 bases, leaving 15 bases between them. Each CDR3 protein gets one entry after TCRdb re-called the 5' RACE reads with MiXCR. The table records 200,000 or so distinct CDR3 sequences, about 7% of them present only once. Study outcomes and limitations: Booster samples showed a return of most primary-vaccination clones (around 96% CD4, around 88% CD8). Contamination by abundant bulk-population clonotypes could be present in FACS-sorted repertoires.

The input for sequencing was CD4+ T cells sorted from PBMCs, taken on the day of the yellow fever booster vaccination. This clonotype was sampled from a man aged 30-40 years who received the YFV17D yellow fever vaccine. The chain combines TRBV9 with TRBJ1-2; no firm D call. The CDR3 spells CASSVLSVGGGYTF. CDR3 DNA sequence: TGTGCCAGCAGCGTCCTCAGCGTGGGCGGTGGCTACACCTTC.